What follows are 7 T cell receptor beta chains derived from one specimen sequenced in a study of beta chain features in type 1 diabetes. The antigens for these receptors are not known. As every portion of the isolated RNA was reverse transcribed, the sequencing read expressed TCRB transcripts. Clones were sequenced by immunoSEQ multiplex PCR, and TCRdb holds only the in-frame ones, with some missing. The sample has about 710,000 clones, about 14% seen once. Study-level findings and limits: Researchers report that Type 1 diabetes patients had moderately but significantly shorter TCRB CDR3s across all four CD4+ subsets.

The material sequenced was naive CD4+ T cells from blood. Every receptor here comes from a man aged 18 to 35 with type 1 diabetes.

This clone came up a few times. The rearrangement joins TRBV2 to TRBJ1-6; 9 nucleotides agree with TRBD1. This CDR3 has 14 amino acids. The germline CDR1 and CDR2 sequences are SNHLY and FYNNEI. The V and J ends lost 3 bases and 9 bases, in that order; junction bases with no gene match: 3. The CDR3 sequence: CASSEGQGSSPLHF. The CDR3 DNA sequence: TGTGCCAGCAGTGAGGGACAGGGAAGTTCACCCCTCCACTTT.

As regards this clone: This sample includes further DNA sequences coding for the same CDR3. The chain combines TRBV29-1 with TRBJ2-1; no reliable D call. CDR1 and CDR2 from the germline V gene are SQVTM and ANQGSEA. This CDR3 spans 12 amino acids. Trimming took off 4 bases at V and 6 bases at J, with 10 bases between the two ends. DNA for the CDR3: TGCAGCGTTGTAGGAACAATCAATGAGCAGTTCTTC. It is translated as CSVVGTINEQFF.

The CDR3 loop reads CASSPPGGGNTIYF. In nucleotides, the CDR3 is TGTGCCAGCTCACCACCGGGAGGTGGAAACACCATATATTTT. The V and J genes are TRBV18 and TRBJ1-3, with unresolved D. The V end was cut by 0 bases, the J end by 3 bases, with 6 bases between. The CDR3 sequence is 14 residues long. Germline CDR1 KGHSH, CDR2 LQKENI.

The genes are TRBV5-1 and TRBJ2-2; TRBD2 might be the D (6 bases). This CDR3 region has 15 residues. The V end lost 4 bases, the J end lost 0 bases, and 10 bases lay between the germline ends. CDR1 and CDR2 (germline): SGHRS, YFSETQ. CDR3 amino acids: CASSPGDSNTGELFF. CDR3 in DNA: TGCGCCAGCAGCCCGGGGGATTCGAACACCGGGGAGCTGTTTTTT.

This clone has a handful of counts. This chain links TRBV6-5 with TRBJ1-2; tentative D call: TRBD1 (5 bases). Trimming cost V 6 bases and J 7 bases, with 12 bases left between them. The CDR3 is made up of 12 amino acids. Germline assignment: CDR1 MNHEY and CDR2 SVGAGI. CDR3 coding DNA: TGTGCCAGCAGCCCCGGGACGAGTGGCTACACCTTC. This gives the protein CASSPGTSGYTF.

J is TRBJ2-1 and V is TRBV29-1; D call uncertain. This CDR3 has 12 residues. Trimming took 3 bases from V and 5 from J, leaving 8 bases between them. Germline loops: CDR1 SQVTM, CDR2 ANQGSEA. The CDR3 protein is CSVENGDNEQFF. For the CDR3, the DNA is TGCAGCGTTGAGAACGGCGACAATGAGCAGTTCTTC.

This chain joins TRBV4-2 and TRBJ2-7, with 11 bases identical to TRBD2. V lost 0 bases, J lost 0 bases, and 4 bases stayed unmatched. The CDR3 runs 17 residues. Germline-derived CDR1 and CDR2 are LGHNA and YNFKEQ. The CDR3 sequence is CASSQDLTSGSSYEQYF. The CDR3 DNA reads as TGTGCCAGCAGCCAAGATCTAACTAGCGGGAGCTCCTACGAGCAGTACTTC.